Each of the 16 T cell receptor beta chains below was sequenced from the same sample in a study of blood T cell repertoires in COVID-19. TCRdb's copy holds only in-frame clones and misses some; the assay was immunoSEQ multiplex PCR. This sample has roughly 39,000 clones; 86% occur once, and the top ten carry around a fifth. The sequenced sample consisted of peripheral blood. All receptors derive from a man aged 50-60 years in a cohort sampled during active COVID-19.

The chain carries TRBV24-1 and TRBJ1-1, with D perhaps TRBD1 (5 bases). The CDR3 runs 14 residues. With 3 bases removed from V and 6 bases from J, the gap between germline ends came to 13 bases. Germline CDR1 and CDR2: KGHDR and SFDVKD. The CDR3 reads CATSDPMKGAEAFF. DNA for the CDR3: TGTGCCACCAGTGATCCGATGAAAGGGGCTGAAGCTTTCTTT.

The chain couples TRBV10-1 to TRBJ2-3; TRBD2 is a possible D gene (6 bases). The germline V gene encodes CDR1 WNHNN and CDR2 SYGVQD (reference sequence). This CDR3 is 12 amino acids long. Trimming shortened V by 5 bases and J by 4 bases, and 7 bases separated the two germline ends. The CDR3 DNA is TGCGCCAGCAGTACGGGGGCAGATACGCAGTATTTT. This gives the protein CASSTGADTQYF.

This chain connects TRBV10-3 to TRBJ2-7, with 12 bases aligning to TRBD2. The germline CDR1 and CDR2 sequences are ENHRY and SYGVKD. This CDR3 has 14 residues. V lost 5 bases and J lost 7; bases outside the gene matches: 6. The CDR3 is CAISSGLAGLEQYV. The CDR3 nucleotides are TGTGCCATCAGTTCGGGACTAGCGGGCCTAGAGCAGTACGTC.

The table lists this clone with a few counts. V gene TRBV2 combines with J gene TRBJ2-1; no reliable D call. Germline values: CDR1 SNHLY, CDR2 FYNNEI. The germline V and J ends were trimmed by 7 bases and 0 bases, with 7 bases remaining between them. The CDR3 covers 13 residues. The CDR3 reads CASKPPSYNEQFF. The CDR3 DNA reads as TGTGCCAGCAAGCCGCCCTCCTACAATGAGCAGTTCTTC. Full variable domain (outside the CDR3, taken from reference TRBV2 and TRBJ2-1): EPEVTQTPSHQVTQMGQEVILRCVPISNHLYFYWYRQILGQKVEFLVSFYNNEISEKSEIFDDQFSVERPDGSNFTLKIRSTKLEDSAMYFCASKPPSYNEQFFGPGTRLTVL.

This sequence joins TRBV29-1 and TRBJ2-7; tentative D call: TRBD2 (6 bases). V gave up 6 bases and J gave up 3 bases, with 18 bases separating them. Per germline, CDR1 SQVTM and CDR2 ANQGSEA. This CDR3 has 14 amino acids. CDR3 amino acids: CSVRSSGSFYEQYF. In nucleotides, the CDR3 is TGCAGCGTCCGTTCTTCCGGGAGCTTCTACGAGCAGTACTTC.

The CDR3 DNA is TGTGCCAGCAGCCGTACAGGGTCTGGGGCTTTCTTT. This codes for CASSRTGSGAFF. This chain connects TRBV6-5 to TRBJ1-1; D might be TRBD1 (6 bases). V dropped 6 bases and J dropped 11 bases, with 16 bases sitting between them. CDR1 is MNHEY, CDR2 SVGAGI, per germline. The CDR3 totals 12 residues.

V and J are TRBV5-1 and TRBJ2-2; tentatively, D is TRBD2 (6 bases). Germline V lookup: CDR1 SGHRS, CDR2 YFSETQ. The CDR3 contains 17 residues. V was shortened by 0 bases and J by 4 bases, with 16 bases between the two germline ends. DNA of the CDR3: TGCGCCAGCAGCTTGGGGGTGGGCCCGCGGGGCACCGGGGAGCTGTTTTTT. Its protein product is CASSLGVGPRGTGELFF.

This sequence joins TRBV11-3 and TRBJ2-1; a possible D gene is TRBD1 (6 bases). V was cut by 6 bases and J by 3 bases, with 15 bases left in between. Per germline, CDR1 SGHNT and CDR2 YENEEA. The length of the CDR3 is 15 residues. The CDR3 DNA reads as TGTGCCAGCAGTTCTTTCCGGACAGACTACAATGAGCAGTTCTTC. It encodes CASSSFRTDYNEQFF.

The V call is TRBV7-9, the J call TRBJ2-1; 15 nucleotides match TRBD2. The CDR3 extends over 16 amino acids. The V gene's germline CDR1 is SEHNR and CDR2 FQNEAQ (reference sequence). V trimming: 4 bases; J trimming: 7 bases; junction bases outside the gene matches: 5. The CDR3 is CASSWGTSGRFNEQFF. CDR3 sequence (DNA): TGTGCCAGCAGCTGGGGGACTAGCGGGAGGTTTAATGAGCAGTTCTTC.

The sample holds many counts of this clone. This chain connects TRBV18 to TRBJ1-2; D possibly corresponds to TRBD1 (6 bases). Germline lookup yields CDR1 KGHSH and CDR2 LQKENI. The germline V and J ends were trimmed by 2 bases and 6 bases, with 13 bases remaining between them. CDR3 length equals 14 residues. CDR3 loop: CASSPTGPGDGYTF. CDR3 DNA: TGTGCCAGCTCACCAACTGGGCCAGGGGATGGCTACACCTTC.

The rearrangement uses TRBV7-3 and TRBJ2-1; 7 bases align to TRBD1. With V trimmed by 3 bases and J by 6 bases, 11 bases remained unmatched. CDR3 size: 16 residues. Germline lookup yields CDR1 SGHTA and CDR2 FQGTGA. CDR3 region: CASSFGFDRDRNEQFF. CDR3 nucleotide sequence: TGTGCCAGCAGCTTTGGTTTCGACAGGGACCGCAATGAGCAGTTCTTC.

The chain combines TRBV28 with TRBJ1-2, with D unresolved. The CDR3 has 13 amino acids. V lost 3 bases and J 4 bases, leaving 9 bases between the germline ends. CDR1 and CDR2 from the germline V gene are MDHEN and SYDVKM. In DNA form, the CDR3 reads TGTGCCAGCAGTTTGTCGGTTATCTATGGCTACACCTTC. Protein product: CASSLSVIYGYTF.

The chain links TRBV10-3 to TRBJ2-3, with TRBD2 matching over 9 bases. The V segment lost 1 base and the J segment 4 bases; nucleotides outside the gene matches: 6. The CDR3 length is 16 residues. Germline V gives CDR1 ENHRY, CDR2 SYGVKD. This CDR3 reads CAISEFASGISDTQYF. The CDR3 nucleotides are TGTGCCATCAGTGAGTTCGCTAGCGGGATATCAGATACGCAGTATTTT.

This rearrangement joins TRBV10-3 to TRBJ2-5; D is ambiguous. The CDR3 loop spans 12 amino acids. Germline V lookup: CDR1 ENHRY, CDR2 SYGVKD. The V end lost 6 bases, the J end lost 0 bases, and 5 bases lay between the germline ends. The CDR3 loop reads CAISRNQETQYF. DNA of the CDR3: TGTGCCATCAGCAGGAACCAAGAGACCCAGTACTTC.

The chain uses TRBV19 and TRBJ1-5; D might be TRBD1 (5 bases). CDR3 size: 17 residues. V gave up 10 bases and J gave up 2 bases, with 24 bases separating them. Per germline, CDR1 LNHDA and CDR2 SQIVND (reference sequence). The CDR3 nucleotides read TGTGCCACCAGAGGACACCGGGGGGGATATGGCAATCAGCCCCAGCATTTT. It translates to CATRGHRGGYGNQPQHF.

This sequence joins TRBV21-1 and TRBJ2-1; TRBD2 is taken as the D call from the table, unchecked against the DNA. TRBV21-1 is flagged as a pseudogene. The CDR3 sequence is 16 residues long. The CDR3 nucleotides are TGTGCCAGCAAGCAAAGGTGGAGTGCCACCCCCAATGAGCAGTTCTTC. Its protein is CASKQRWSATPNEQFF.